This T cell receptor (beta chain) was profiled in a study of T-cell memory formation after mild COVID-19. The overall study: Each donor largely had its own TCR clusters.

After 5'RACE with constant-segment primers, TCR alpha and TCR beta cDNA libraries carrying sample barcodes and UMIs were obtained. TCRdb redid the calling of the 5' RACE reads with MiXCR, one entry per CDR3 protein. The table records about 430,000 distinct CDR3 sequences, approximately 25% of them present only once. Study conclusions and caveats: The authors did not confirm SARS-CoV-2 specificity of second-wave clones peaking day 37. Contracting clones from day 15 to 85 showed balanced CD4/CD8; later expanders favored CD4+.

Germline V gene sequence: CDR1 KGHSH, CDR2 LQKENI. With 6 bases removed from V and 4 bases from J, the gap between germline ends came to 18 bases. The CDR3 runs 15 residues. About this clonotype: Its target is not known.

This chain links TRBV18 with TRBJ2-5; the D is unclear. What was sequenced was PBMCs or a T cell subset sorted from them (not recorded which). The sequence was collected from an adult woman who had mild COVID-19 (a few samples of this study predate the infection). Cell type and time point are not known. CDR3 region: CASSLPPGFRETQYF. CDR3 nucleotides: TGTGCCAGCTCCCTGCCACCCGGGTTTCGAGAGACCCAGTACTTC.